Listed here are 23 T cell receptor beta chains from one sample, sequenced in a study of control samples from healthy donors and cancer patients. Using immunoSEQ multiplex PCR, the repertoire was profiled, and TCRdb retains in-frame clones only, with some absent. The sample yields some 140,000 clones, 80% to 90% seen once. Specimen: blood. The source of these receptors is a woman in her thirties in good health.

The rearrangement links TRBV11-3 to TRBJ1-1; D is undetermined. The V and J ends lost 1 base and 2 bases respectively, with 11 bases between them. The CDR3 has 15 amino acids. In germline, CDR1 is SGHNT, CDR2 YENEEA. The CDR3 sequence: CASSLGGELNTEAFF. CDR3 DNA sequence: TGTGCCAGCAGCTTAGGTGGGGAATTAAACACTGAAGCTTTCTTT.

V gene TRBV30 combines with J gene TRBJ1-2, with TRBD1 identical over 12 bases. V lost 0 bases, J lost 2 bases, and 10 bases stayed unmatched. Germline CDR1 reads GTSNPN; CDR2 reads SVGIG (reference sequence). This CDR3 contains 18 residues. The CDR3 sequence: CAWSVWRGQGAWNYGYTF. The CDR3 DNA reads TGTGCCTGGAGTGTATGGAGGGGACAGGGGGCATGGAACTATGGCTACACCTTC.

This chain uses TRBV5-4 with TRBJ2-7; 7 bases are shared with TRBD2. Germline assignment: CDR1 SGHNT and CDR2 YYREEE (reference sequence). The CDR3 consists of 13 residues. After removal of 4 bases from V and 5 bases from J, the junction contained 6 bases not matched to a gene. Written as DNA, the CDR3 is TGTGCCAGCAGCCCCCGAAGCGGGAACGAGCAGTACTTC. This translates into CASSPRSGNEQYF.

The chain has TRBV18 and TRBJ1-1; D not certain. This CDR3 region has 14 residues. Germline CDR1 reads KGHSH; CDR2 reads LQKENI. V was shortened by 2 bases and J by 0 bases, with 7 bases between the two germline ends. Here the CDR3 DNA reads TGTGCCAGCTCACCATCTGGGATGAACACTGAAGCTTTCTTT. It encodes CASSPSGMNTEAFF.

This chain links TRBV19 with TRBJ2-7, with 7 positions matching TRBD2. Trimming at V came to 4 bases and at J to 2 bases, leaving 8 bases not matched to a gene. From germline, CDR1 is LNHDA and CDR2 SQIVND (reference sequence). The CDR3 spans 15 residues. The CDR3 reads CASSTPWEGPYEQYF. CDR3 DNA sequence: TGTGCCAGTAGTACGCCCTGGGAGGGGCCCTACGAGCAGTACTTC. Using reference TRBV19 and TRBJ2-7 for the parts outside the CDR3, the full variable domain is DGGITQSPKYLFRKEGQNVTLSCEQNLNHDAMYWYRQDPGQGLRLIYYSQIVNDFQKGDIAEGYSVSREKKESFPLTVTSAQKNPTAFYLCASSTPWEGPYEQYFGPGTRLTVT.

This sequence joins TRBV5-6 and TRBJ1-3; the match to TRBD1 covers 10 bases. J was trimmed by 3 bases and V by 0 bases; bases with no gene match: 9. The length of the CDR3 is 18 residues. CDR1 and CDR2 (germline): SGHDT, YYEEEE. CDR3 amino acids: CASSLVLGQGTSGNTIYF. CDR3 in DNA: TGTGCCAGCAGCTTGGTCCTGGGACAGGGGACGAGTGGAAACACCATATATTTT.

Only one count was recorded for this clone. This sequence joins TRBV28 and TRBJ1-5; no firm D call. The CDR3 covers 14 residues. The germline V gene encodes CDR1 MDHEN and CDR2 SYDVKM. V lost 3 bases and J lost 0, with 6 bases in between. In nucleotides, the CDR3 is TGTGCCAGCAGTTTTCAGCTTAGCAATCAGCCCCAGCATTTT. It is translated as CASSFQLSNQPQHF.

This clone came up once. The rearrangement joins TRBV30 to TRBJ2-7, with a tentative D call TRBD2 (5 bases). Looked up from germline, CDR1 is GTSNPN and CDR2 is SVGIG (reference sequence). Trimming took off 1 base at V and 1 base at J, with 14 bases between the two ends. The CDR3 has 15 residues. In DNA, the CDR3 is TGTGCCTGGAGTGCCGGGGTTACAGAGTCCTACGAGCAGTACTTC. Residues: CAWSAGVTESYEQYF.

The chain is built from TRBV7-8 and TRBJ1-5; 7 bases are a match to TRBD1. The ends lost 4 bases at V and 3 bases at J; junction bases unmatched: 9. The CDR3 runs 16 residues. Germline CDR1 and CDR2: SGHVS and FQNEAQ. The CDR3 nucleotides are TGTGCCAGCAGCTCTCTAACAGGGGCACCCAATCAGCCCCAGCATTTT. This sequence encodes CASSSLTGAPNQPQHF.

The chain has TRBV6-6 and TRBJ1-5; no clear D. The CDR3 consists of 15 residues. Germline V gives CDR1 MNHNY, CDR2 SVGAGI (reference sequence). V gave up 2 bases and J gave up 0 bases, with 8 bases separating them. CDR3 residues: CASSYGGDSNQPQHF. CDR3 coding DNA: TGTGCCAGCAGTTACGGCGGAGATAGCAATCAGCCCCAGCATTTT.

The chain employs TRBV7-9 and TRBJ1-1; D gene unclear. CDR3 length equals 13 residues. The germline V gene has CDR1 SEHNR and CDR2 FQNEAQ (reference sequence). V lost 6 bases and J 5 bases, leaving 13 bases between the germline ends. The CDR3 DNA is TGTGCCAGCAGTGGGATTGGAGGGACTGAAGCTTTCTTT. Protein sequence: CASSGIGGTEAFF.

The V and J genes are TRBV5-6 and TRBJ1-6; 7 bases map to TRBD1. CDR1 and CDR2 (germline): SGHDT, YYEEEE. CDR3 length equals 14 residues. V trimming: 3 bases; J trimming: 9 bases; junction bases outside the gene matches: 6. CDR3 amino acids: CASSSVTGRSPLHF. The CDR3 bases are TGTGCCAGCAGCTCCGTGACAGGGCGTTCACCCCTCCACTTT. The whole variable domain, filled in from reference TRBV5-6 and TRBJ1-6, reads DAGVTQSPTHLIKTRGQQVTLRCSPKSGHDTVSWYQQALGQGPQFIFQYYEEEERQRGNFPDRFSGHQFPNYSSELNVNALLLGDSALYLCASSSVTGRSPLHFGNGTRLTVT.

J is TRBJ2-1 and V is TRBV25-1, with 14 bases matching TRBD2. This CDR3 region has 15 residues. Germline trimming cut 0 bases from V and 9 bases from J; bases unmatched to any gene: 1. Per germline, CDR1 MGHDK and CDR2 SYGVNS. CDR3 bases: TGTGCCAGCAGTGAATATGGACTAGCGGGAGGTGAGCAGTTCTTC. Its translation: CASSEYGLAGGEQFF.

The V and J genes are TRBV27 and TRBJ1-3; a weak D match, TRBD1 (5 bases). The CDR3 runs 16 residues. V lost 4 bases and J lost 3, with 16 bases in between. In germline, CDR1 is MNHEY, CDR2 SMNVEV (reference sequence). This CDR3 reads CASSSTSRGDGNTIYF. The CDR3 DNA is TGTGCCAGCAGTTCCACCTCGAGGGGCGATGGAAACACCATATATTTT.

The chain couples TRBV13 to TRBJ1-1; the D gene is possibly TRBD1 (5 bases). The V end was cut by 5 bases, the J end by 2 bases, with 15 bases between. This CDR3 is 15 amino acids long. Germline V gives CDR1 PRHDT, CDR2 FYEKMQ (reference sequence). The CDR3 loop is CASSQGAVGNTEAFF. The CDR3 DNA reads as TGTGCCAGCAGCCAAGGGGCTGTGGGTAACACTGAAGCTTTCTTT.

This rearrangement joins TRBV19 to TRBJ1-1; 7 bases are shared with TRBD1. Losses at the gene ends were 3 bases for V and 0 bases for J; bases not matched to a gene: 4. CDR3 size: 15 residues. In germline, CDR1 is LNHDA, CDR2 SQIVND (reference sequence). DNA of the CDR3: TGTGCCAGTAGTATCGGACAGGTCATGAACACTGAAGCTTTCTTT. Its protein is CASSIGQVMNTEAFF.

The table lists this clone with a count of one. The V call is TRBV7-2, the J call TRBJ1-5, with D perhaps matching TRBD1 (6 bases). Germline V gene sequence: CDR1 SGHTA, CDR2 FQGNSA. Trimming left V 3 bases short and J 7 bases short, with 7 bases between. This CDR3 spans 12 amino acids. CDR3 region: CASSFQGQPQHF. The CDR3 DNA sequence: TGTGCCAGCAGCTTTCAGGGGCAGCCCCAGCATTTT. The full variable domain, completed using reference TRBV7-2 and TRBJ1-5, is GAGVSQSPSNKVTEKGKDVELRCDPISGHTALYWYRQSLGQGLEFLIYFQGNSAPDKSGLPSDRFSAERTGGSVSTLTIQRTQQEDSAVYLCASSFQGQPQHFGDGTRLSIL.

This clone showed up just once. This sample also contains other DNA sequences that code for the same CDR3. CDR3 region: CAISEGSNTGELFF. The CDR3 DNA reads TGTGCCATCAGTGAGGGGTCTAACACCGGGGAGCTGTTTTTT. The rearrangement links TRBV10-3 to TRBJ2-2; no definite D call. CDR3 length: 14 amino acids. Per the germline V gene, CDR1 is ENHRY and CDR2 is SYGVKD. The ends were cut back, 2 bases at V and 2 bases at J, with 6 bases in the middle.

The J gene is TRBJ1-1, the V gene TRBV6-4; D is ambiguous. Germline V gene sequence: CDR1 MRHNA, CDR2 SNTAGT. V dropped 5 bases and J dropped 4 bases, with 11 bases sitting between them. The CDR3 has 13 amino acids. CDR3 amino acids: CASSSGVGTEAFF. In DNA, the CDR3 is TGTGCCAGCAGTTCGGGAGTTGGCACTGAAGCTTTCTTT.

The DNA for the CDR3 is TGCGCCAGCAGAAAGCCCGAACTAGCGGGAGGCCGTGGCGGGGAGCTGTTTTTT. Its translation is CASRKPELAGGRGGELFF. This sequence joins TRBV5-1 and TRBJ2-2, with 12 bases lining up with TRBD2. This CDR3 has 18 residues. V shed 5 bases and J 7 bases; nucleotides not matched to a gene: 15. Germline CDR1 and CDR2: SGHRS and YFSETQ.

V usage is TRBV5-6 and J usage is TRBJ2-7, with a possible D match to TRBD1 (6 bases). Germline V lookup: CDR1 SGHDT, CDR2 YYEEEE. CDR3 size: 13 residues. The V and J ends lost 4 bases and 3 bases respectively, with 11 bases between them. The CDR3 loop reads CASSPGGIYEQYF. The CDR3 DNA sequence: TGTGCCAGCAGCCCTGGGGGCATCTACGAGCAGTACTTC. The variable domain in full, completed from reference TRBV5-6 and TRBJ2-7, reads DAGVTQSPTHLIKTRGQQVTLRCSPKSGHDTVSWYQQALGQGPQFIFQYYEEEERQRGNFPDRFSGHQFPNYSSELNVNALLLGDSALYLCASSPGGIYEQYFGPGTRLTVT.

V gene TRBV6-5 combines with J gene TRBJ1-6; 9 bases are shared with TRBD1. J lost 7 bases, V lost 6 bases, and 7 bases had no gene match. Germline values: CDR1 MNHEY, CDR2 SVGAGI. The CDR3 is 15 residues long. CDR3 amino acids: CASRIRQGGNSPLHF. The CDR3 coding sequence is TGTGCCAGCAGGATACGACAGGGGGGGAATTCACCCCTCCACTTT.

This clone is a singleton in its sample. CDR3 loop: CASSYEGGVSTEAFF. CDR3 in DNA: TGTGCCAGCAGTTACGAGGGGGGAGTGAGCACTGAAGCTTTCTTT. This chain links TRBV6-5 with TRBJ1-1; a weak D match, TRBD1 (6 bases). The CDR3 is 15 residues long. Germline V gene sequence: CDR1 MNHEY, CDR2 SVGAGI. The V and J ends lost 2 bases and 4 bases respectively, with 14 bases between them.